This is a list of T cell receptor beta chains from one sample in a study of metastatic and nonmetastatic thyroid tumors. TCRdb re-clonotyped the PCR reads via MiXCR. In the table there are 25,000 to 40,000 clones, roughly a fifth of which are singletons. Material for sequencing was blood. The receptor source for this set is a female donor with papillary thyroid cancer or a benign thyroid nodule (not recorded which). Some clones in this sample may be carry-over from other donors' samples. CDR3s include the opening cysteine and the closing phenylalanine or tryptophan. The order of the fields is J gene, D gene, clone size, CDR3 length, V gene, CDR3 protein, CDR3 DNA. A D gene is named only where the DNA matches it firmly. Expanded clones get a size class; other rows say once, few or many, or leave the size out.

J: TRBJ2-7; D: TRBD2; size: many; length: 15; V: TRBV27; CDR3: CASSPTSGSSYEQYF; DNA: TGTGCCAGCAGTCCCACTAGCGGGAGCTCCTACGAGCAGTACTTC
J: TRBJ2-7; D: TRBD2; size: -; length: 15; V: TRBV6-2/TRBV6-3; CDR3: CASSSGLAGGYGQYF; DNA: TGTGCCAGCAGCTCCGGACTAGCGGGGGGTTACGGTCAGTACTTC
J: TRBJ2-6; D: -; size: many; length: 16; V: TRBV7-3; CDR3: CASSSSPLAGANVLTF; DNA: TGTGCCAGCAGCTCGTCACCTCTAGCTGGGGCCAACGTCCTGACTTTC
J: TRBJ1-2; D: -; size: many; length: 13; V: TRBV20-1; CDR3: CSASSGTNYGYTF; DNA: TGCAGTGCTAGCTCGGGGACTAACTATGGCTACACCTTC
J: TRBJ2-7; D: TRBD1; size: -; length: 16; V: TRBV6-1; CDR3: CASGRASGQGLYEQYF; DNA: TGTGCCAGCGGCAGGGCGTCGGGACAGGGCCTCTACGAGCAGTACTTC
J: TRBJ1-2; D: TRBD1; size: many; length: 13; V: TRBV7-6; CDR3: CASSLQGAGGYTF; DNA: TGTGCCAGCAGCTTACAGGGGGCGGGGGGCTACACCTTC
J: TRBJ1-2; D: -; size: medium-sized; length: 14; V: TRBV19; CDR3: CASSAQMVSGGYTF; DNA: TGTGCCAGTAGTGCCCAGATGGTTTCTGGTGGCTACACCTTC
J: TRBJ2-5; D: -; size: few; length: 14; V: TRBV28; CDR3: CASNRRGQRETQYF; DNA: TGTGCCAGCAACCGGCGGGGACAGCGGGAGACCCAGTACTTC
J: TRBJ2-1; D: -; size: few; length: 16; V: TRBV6-5; CDR3: CASSYEERAAYNEQFF; DNA: TGTGCCAGCAGTTACGAGGAGCGGGCAGCCTACAATGAGCAGTTCTTC
J: TRBJ1-1; D: -; size: -; length: 12; V: TRBV20-1; CDR3: CSARVPPYEAFF; DNA: TGCAGTGCTAGAGTACCCCCTTATGAAGCTTTCTTT
J: TRBJ1-1; D: -; size: many; length: 13; V: TRBV6-1; CDR3: CASSGPMNTEAFF; DNA: TGTGCCAGCAGTGGCCCTATGAACACTGAAGCTTTCTTT
J: TRBJ2-7; D: TRBD2; size: few; length: 18; V: TRBV6-1; CDR3: CASSEALWLGTRAYEQYF; DNA: TGTGCCAGCAGTGAAGCGCTTTGGCTCGGGACTAGGGCCTACGAGCAGTACTTC
J: TRBJ2-5; D: -; size: -; length: 16; V: TRBV7-2; CDR3: CASSFIPGHPQETQYF; DNA: TGTGCCAGCAGCTTCATACCGGGACATCCCCAAGAGACCCAGTACTTC
J: TRBJ1-3; D: TRBD1; size: few; length: 14; V: TRBV2; CDR3: CASNEGTAGNTIYF; DNA: TGTGCCAGCAACGAGGGGACAGCAGGAAACACCATATATTTT
J: TRBJ2-1; D: -; size: -; length: 16; V: TRBV2; CDR3: CASVGREDRAGNEQFF; DNA: TGTGCCAGCGTCGGTAGGGAAGATCGAGCGGGCAATGAGCAGTTCTTC
J: TRBJ1-1; D: -; size: many; length: 15; V: TRBV12-3/TRBV12-4; CDR3: CASSLDWRLNTEAFF; DNA: TGTGCCAGCAGTTTAGATTGGCGGTTGAACACTGAAGCTTTCTTT
J: TRBJ2-3; D: -; size: many; length: 13; V: TRBV11-3; CDR3: CASSLPYTDTQYF; DNA: TGTGCCAGCAGCCTCCCCTACACAGATACGCAGTATTTT
J: TRBJ2-7; D: -; size: few; length: 13; V: TRBV6-1; CDR3: CAGSYARGRDQYF; DNA: TGTGCCGGCAGCTACGCTAGGGGCCGCGATCAGTACTTC
J: TRBJ1-2; D: -; size: many; length: 15; V: TRBV4-3; CDR3: CASSQGAADNYGYTF; DNA: TGCGCCAGCAGCCAAGGGGCGGCGGATAACTATGGCTACACCTTC
J: TRBJ2-1; D: TRBD1; size: -; length: 14; V: TRBV6-2/TRBV6-3; CDR3: CASSPGTGGNEQFF; DNA: TGTGCCAGCAGCCCCGGGACAGGTGGTAATGAGCAGTTCTTC
J: TRBJ1-5; D: TRBD1; size: many; length: 13; V: TRBV4-1; CDR3: CASSDRGREPQHF; DNA: TGCGCCAGCAGCGACAGGGGGAGAGAGCCCCAGCATTTT
J: TRBJ2-1; D: -; size: many; length: 15; V: TRBV30; CDR3: CAWRDPTGENNEQFF; DNA: TGTGCCTGGAGGGACCCTACCGGGGAGAACAATGAGCAGTTCTTC
J: TRBJ1-2; D: -; size: -; length: 14; V: TRBV6-1; CDR3: CASSEAPQWTSYTF; DNA: TGTGCCAGCAGTGAAGCCCCCCAATGGACAAGCTACACCTTC
J: TRBJ2-2; D: -; size: medium-sized; length: 12; V: TRBV6-1; CDR3: CASSPTAGELFF; DNA: TGTGCCAGCAGCCCGACAGCCGGGGAGCTGTTTTTT
J: TRBJ1-6; D: -; size: medium-sized; length: 13; V: TRBV6-1; CDR3: CASSRYRNSPLHF; DNA: TGTGCCAGCAGTCGTTACAGGAATTCACCCCTCCACTTT
J: TRBJ1-3; D: -; size: -; length: 14; V: TRBV6-1; CDR3: CASSPRETRRTIYF; DNA: TGTGCCAGCAGTCCTCGGGAGACCCGGCGAACCATATATTTT
J: TRBJ2-7; D: -; size: medium-sized; length: 12; V: TRBV6-2/TRBV6-3; CDR3: CASSPLAYEQYF; DNA: TGTGCCAGCAGTCCGCTCGCCTACGAGCAGTACTTC
J: TRBJ2-3; D: TRBD2; size: few; length: 15; V: TRBV6-2/TRBV6-3; CDR3: CASTQTSGETDTQYF; DNA: TGTGCCAGCACCCAGACTAGCGGGGAAACAGATACGCAGTATTTT
J: TRBJ1-3; D: -; size: many; length: 14; V: TRBV20-1; CDR3: CSARSGATGNTIYF; DNA: TGCAGTGCTAGATCCGGGGCAACTGGAAACACCATATATTTT
J: TRBJ2-3; D: TRBD2; size: few; length: 12; V: TRBV2; CDR3: CASSEALAEQYF; DNA: TGTGCCAGCAGTGAAGCGCTAGCGGAGCAGTATTTT
J: TRBJ1-4; D: TRBD1; size: once; length: 14; V: TRBV20-1; CDR3: CSGSGGLGLEKLFF; DNA: TGCAGTGGATCAGGGGGCCTAGGGCTAGAAAAACTGTTTTTT
J: TRBJ2-2; D: -; size: many; length: 14; V: TRBV6-4; CDR3: CASRTAWNTGELFF; DNA: TGTGCCAGCCGAACAGCGTGGAACACCGGGGAGCTGTTTTTT
J: TRBJ2-2; D: -; size: -; length: 15; V: TRBV9; CDR3: CASSGAGTNTGELFF; DNA: TGTGCCAGCAGCGGAGCCGGGACAAACACCGGGGAGCTGTTTTTT